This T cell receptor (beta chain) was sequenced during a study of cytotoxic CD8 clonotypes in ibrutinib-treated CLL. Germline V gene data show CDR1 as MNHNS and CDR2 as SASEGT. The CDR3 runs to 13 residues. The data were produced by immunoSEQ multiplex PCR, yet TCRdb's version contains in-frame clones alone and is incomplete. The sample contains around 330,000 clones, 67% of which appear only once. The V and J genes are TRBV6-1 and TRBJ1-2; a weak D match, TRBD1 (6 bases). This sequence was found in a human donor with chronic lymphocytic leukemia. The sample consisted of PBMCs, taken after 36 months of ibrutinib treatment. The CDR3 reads CAGRGAPNYGYTF. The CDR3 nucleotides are TGTGCTGGCCGGGGGGCACCAAACTATGGCTACACCTTC.